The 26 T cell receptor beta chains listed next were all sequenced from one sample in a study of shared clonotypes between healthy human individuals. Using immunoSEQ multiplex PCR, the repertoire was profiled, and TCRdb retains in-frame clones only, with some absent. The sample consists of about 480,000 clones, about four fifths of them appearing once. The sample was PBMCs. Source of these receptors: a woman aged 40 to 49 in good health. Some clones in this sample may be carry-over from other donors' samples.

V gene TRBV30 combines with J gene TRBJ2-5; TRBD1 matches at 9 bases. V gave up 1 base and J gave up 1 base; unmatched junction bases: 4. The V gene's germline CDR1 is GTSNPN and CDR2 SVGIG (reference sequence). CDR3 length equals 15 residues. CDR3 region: CAWSGGQGAQETQYF. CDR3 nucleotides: TGTGCCTGGAGTGGGGGACAGGGCGCCCAAGAGACCCAGTACTTC.

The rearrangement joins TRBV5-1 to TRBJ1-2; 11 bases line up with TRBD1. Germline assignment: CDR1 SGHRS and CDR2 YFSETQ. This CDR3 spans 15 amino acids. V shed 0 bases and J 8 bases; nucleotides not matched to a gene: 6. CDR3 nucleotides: TGCGCCAGCAGCTTGGATGGACAGGGGGCGTTCGGCTACACCTTC. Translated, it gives CASSLDGQGAFGYTF.

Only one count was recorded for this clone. The CDR3 protein is CASSPAGWGAPYNEQFF. The CDR3 DNA follows: TGTGCCAGCAGTCCGGCCGGGTGGGGGGCCCCTTACAATGAGCAGTTCTTC. The chain recombines TRBV27 with TRBJ2-1; D possibly uses TRBD1 or TRBD2 (6 bases each). CDR3 length: 17 amino acids. The V gene lost 5 bases and the J gene lost 4 bases, with 21 bases spanning the gap. The V gene's germline CDR1 is MNHEY and CDR2 SMNVEV (reference sequence).

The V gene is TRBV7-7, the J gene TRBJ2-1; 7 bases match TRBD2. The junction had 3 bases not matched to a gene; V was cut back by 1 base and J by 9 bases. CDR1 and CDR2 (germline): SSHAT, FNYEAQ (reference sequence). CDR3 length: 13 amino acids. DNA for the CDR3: TGTGCCAGCAGCTTAGAGCGGGAATCTGAGCAGTTCTTC. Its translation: CASSLERESEQFF.

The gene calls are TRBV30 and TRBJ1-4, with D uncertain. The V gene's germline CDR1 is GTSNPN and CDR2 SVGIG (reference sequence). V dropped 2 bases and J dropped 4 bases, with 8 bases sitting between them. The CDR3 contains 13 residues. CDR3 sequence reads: CAWSRRSNEKLFF. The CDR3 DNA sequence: TGTGCCTGGAGTCGCAGAAGTAATGAAAAACTGTTTTTT.

The CDR3 sequence is CASSPTDRASNEQYF. DNA of the CDR3: TGTGCCAGCTCACCCACGGACAGGGCCAGCAACGAGCAGTACTTC. V usage is TRBV18 and J usage is TRBJ2-7, with TRBD1 identical over 8 bases. This CDR3 contains 15 residues. The V and J ends lost 3 bases and 5 bases, in that order; junction bases with no gene match: 9. CDR1 and CDR2 (germline): KGHSH, LQKENI. The full variable domain, with the rest looked up from reference TRBV18 and TRBJ2-7, is NAGVMQNPRHLVRRRGQEARLRCSPMKGHSHVYWYRQLPEEGLKFMVYLQKENIIDESGMPKERFSAEFPKEGPSILRIQQVVRGDSAAYFCASSPTDRASNEQYFGPGTRLTVT.

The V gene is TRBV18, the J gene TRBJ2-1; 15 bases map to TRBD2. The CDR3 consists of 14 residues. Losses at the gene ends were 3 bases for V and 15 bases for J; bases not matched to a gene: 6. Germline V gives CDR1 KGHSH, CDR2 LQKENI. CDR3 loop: CASSPPGLAGGAFF. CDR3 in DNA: TGTGCCAGCTCACCTCCCGGACTAGCGGGAGGGGCGTTCTTC.

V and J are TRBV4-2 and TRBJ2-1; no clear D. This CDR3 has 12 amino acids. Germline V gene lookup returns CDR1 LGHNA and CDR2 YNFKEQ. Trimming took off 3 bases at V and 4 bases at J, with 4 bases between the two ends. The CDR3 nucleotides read TGTGCCAGCAGCCAGGTATACAATGAGCAGTTCTTC. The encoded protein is CASSQVYNEQFF.

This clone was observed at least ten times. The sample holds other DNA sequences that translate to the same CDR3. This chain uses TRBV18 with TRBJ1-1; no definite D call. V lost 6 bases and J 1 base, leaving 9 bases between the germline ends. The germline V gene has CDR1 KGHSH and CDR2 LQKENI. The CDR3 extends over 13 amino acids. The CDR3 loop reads CASSTRGNTEAFF. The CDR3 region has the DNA TGTGCCAGCTCCACGCGGGGGAACACTGAAGCTTTCTTT.

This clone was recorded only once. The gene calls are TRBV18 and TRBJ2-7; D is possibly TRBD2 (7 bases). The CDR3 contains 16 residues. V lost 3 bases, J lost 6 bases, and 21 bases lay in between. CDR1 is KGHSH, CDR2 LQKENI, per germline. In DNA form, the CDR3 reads TGTGCCAGCTCACCCACCGTGGGGGGGGCGTTAGGCGAGCAGTACTTC. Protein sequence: CASSPTVGGALGEQYF.

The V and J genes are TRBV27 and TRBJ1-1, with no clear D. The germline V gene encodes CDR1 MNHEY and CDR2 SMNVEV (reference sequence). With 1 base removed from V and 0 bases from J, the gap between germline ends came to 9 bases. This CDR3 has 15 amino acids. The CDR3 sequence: CASSLWGEVNTEAFF. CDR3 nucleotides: TGTGCCAGCAGTTTATGGGGAGAGGTGAACACTGAAGCTTTCTTT.

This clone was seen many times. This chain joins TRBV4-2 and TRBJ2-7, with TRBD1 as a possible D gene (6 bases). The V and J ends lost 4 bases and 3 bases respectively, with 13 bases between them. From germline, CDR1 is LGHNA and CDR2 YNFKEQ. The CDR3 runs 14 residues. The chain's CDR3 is CASSPTGLDYEQYF. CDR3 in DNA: TGTGCCAGCAGCCCGACAGGTCTGGACTACGAGCAGTACTTC.

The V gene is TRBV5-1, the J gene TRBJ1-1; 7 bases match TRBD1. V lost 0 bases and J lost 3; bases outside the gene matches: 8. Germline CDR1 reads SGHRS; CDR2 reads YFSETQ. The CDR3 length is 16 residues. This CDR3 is CASSLGRTGRDTEAFF. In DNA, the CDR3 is TGCGCCAGCAGCTTGGGGCGGACAGGTCGGGACACTGAAGCTTTCTTT.

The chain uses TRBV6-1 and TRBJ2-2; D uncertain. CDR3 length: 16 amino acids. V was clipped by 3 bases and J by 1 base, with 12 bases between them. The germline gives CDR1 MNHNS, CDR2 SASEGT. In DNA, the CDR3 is TGTGCCAGCAGTGACCCCAGGTATCAGAACACCGGGGAGCTGTTTTTT. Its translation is CASSDPRYQNTGELFF.

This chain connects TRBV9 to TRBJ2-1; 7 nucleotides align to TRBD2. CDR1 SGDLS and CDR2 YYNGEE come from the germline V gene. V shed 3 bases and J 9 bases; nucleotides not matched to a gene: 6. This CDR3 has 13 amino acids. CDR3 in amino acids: CASSAIPGGEQFF. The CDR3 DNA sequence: TGTGCCAGCAGCGCCATACCGGGGGGTGAGCAGTTCTTC.

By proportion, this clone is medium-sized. The CDR3 DNA reads as TGTGCCAGCAGCGTAGGGGGACAGGGCCATTCTGAAGCTTTCTTT. Translating gives CASSVGGQGHSEAFF. The V gene is TRBV9, the J gene TRBJ1-1, with TRBD1 identical over 9 bases. J was trimmed by 6 bases and V by 0 bases; bases with no gene match: 6. The CDR3 runs 15 residues. Germline V gene data show CDR1 as SGDLS and CDR2 as YYNGEE.

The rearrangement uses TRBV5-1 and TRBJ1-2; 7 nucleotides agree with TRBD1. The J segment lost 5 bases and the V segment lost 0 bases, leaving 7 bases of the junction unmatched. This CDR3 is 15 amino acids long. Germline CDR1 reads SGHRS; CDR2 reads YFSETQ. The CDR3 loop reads CASSLEGTEGYGYTF. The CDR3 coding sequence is TGCGCCAGCAGCTTGGAAGGGACAGAAGGTTATGGCTACACCTTC.

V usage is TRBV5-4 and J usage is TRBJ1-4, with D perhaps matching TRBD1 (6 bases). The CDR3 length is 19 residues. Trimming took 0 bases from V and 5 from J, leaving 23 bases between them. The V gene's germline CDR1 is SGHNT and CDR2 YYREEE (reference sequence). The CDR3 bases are TGTGCCAGCAGCTTGGATACCTCCGCCGGGTGGGGGCTGAATGAAAAACTGTTTTTT. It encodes CASSLDTSAGWGLNEKLFF. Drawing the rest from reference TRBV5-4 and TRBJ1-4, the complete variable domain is ETGVTQSPTHLIKTRGQQVTLRCSSQSGHNTVSWYQQALGQGPQFIFQYYREEENGRGNFPPRFSGLQFPNYSSELNVNALELDDSALYLCASSLDTSAGWGLNEKLFFGSGTQLSVL.

The CDR3 protein is CASSPSGLAGGREQFF. CDR3 nucleotide sequence: TGTGCCAGCAGCCCCTCGGGGCTAGCGGGAGGCAGGGAGCAGTTCTTC. The rearrangement links TRBV11-2 to TRBJ2-1, with TRBD2 matching over 11 bases. Germline V gives CDR1 SGHAT, CDR2 FQNNGV. J was trimmed by 10 bases and V by 5 bases; bases with no gene match: 13. CDR3 size: 16 residues.

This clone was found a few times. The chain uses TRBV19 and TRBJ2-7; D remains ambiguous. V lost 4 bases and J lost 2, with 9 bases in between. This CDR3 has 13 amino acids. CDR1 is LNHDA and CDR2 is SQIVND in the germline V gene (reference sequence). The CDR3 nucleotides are TGTGCCAGTAGTAGGGGATCCACCTACGAGCAGTACTTC. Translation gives CASSRGSTYEQYF.

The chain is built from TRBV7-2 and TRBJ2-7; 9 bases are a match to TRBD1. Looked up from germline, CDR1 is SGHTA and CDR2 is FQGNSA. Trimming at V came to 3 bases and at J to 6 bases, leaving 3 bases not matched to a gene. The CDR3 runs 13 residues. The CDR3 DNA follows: TGTGCCAGCAGCTTGGACAGGGGTGGCGAGCAGTACTTC. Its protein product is CASSLDRGGEQYF.

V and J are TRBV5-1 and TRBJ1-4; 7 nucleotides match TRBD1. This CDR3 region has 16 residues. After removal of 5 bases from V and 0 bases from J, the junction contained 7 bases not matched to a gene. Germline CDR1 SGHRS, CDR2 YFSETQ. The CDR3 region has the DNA TGCGCCAGCAGTTTTACAGGGGAAGCAACTAATGAAAAACTGTTTTTT. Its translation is CASSFTGEATNEKLFF.

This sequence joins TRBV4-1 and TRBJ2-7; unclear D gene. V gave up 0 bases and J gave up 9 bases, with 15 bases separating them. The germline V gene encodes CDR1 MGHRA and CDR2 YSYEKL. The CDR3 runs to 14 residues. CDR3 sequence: CASSQEIRDSRQYF. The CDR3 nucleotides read TGCGCCAGCAGCCAAGAGATTCGAGACTCCAGGCAGTACTTC.

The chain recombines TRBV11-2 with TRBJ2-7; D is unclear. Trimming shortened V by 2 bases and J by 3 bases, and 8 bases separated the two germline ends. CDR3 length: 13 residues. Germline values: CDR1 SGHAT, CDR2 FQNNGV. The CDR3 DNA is TGTGCCAGCAGCTTACTGGACCACTACGAGCAGTACTTC. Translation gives CASSLLDHYEQYF.

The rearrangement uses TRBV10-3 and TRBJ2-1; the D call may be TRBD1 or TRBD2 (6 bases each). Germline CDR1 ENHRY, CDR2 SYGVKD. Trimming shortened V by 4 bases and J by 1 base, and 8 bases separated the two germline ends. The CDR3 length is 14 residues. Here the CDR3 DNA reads TGTGCCATCAGTGTAGGGGGGTCCTACAATGAGCAGTTCTTC. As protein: CAISVGGSYNEQFF.

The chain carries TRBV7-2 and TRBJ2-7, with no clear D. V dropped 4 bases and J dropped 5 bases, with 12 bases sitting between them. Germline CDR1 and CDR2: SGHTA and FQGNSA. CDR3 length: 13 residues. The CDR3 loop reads CASSSQQRDEQYF. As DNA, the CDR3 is TGTGCCAGCAGCTCCCAACAAAGGGACGAGCAGTACTTC.